This T cell receptor beta chain came from a study of T cells after posttransplantation cyclophosphamide. Findings and caveats of the study: Tissue-infiltrating T cells from skin or gut overlapped little with blood T cells. After PTCy, TRB diversity resembled that of CNI/methotrexate controls. Donor-recipient repertoire similarity was low at 1-2 months, rising over year one.

On the day of bone marrow donation, the related graft donor provided peripheral blood. Method: immunoSEQ multiplex PCR; TCRdb's copy keeps in-frame clones and lacks some. The repertoire consists of 20,000 to 25,000 clones, none detected only once. This clone was detected ten times or more. The target antigen is unknown. The sequenced sample was PBMCs. This clonotype was obtained from an older woman in good health, CMV-negative, and a related stem cell transplant donor.

The CDR3: CASRTGGEGYEQYF. The CDR3 DNA sequence: TGTGCCAGCAGAACTGGGGGGGAAGGCTACGAGCAGTACTTC. V usage is TRBV7-9 and J usage is TRBJ2-7; 7 nucleotides align to TRBD2. The CDR3 runs to 14 residues. V lost 6 bases and J lost 3; bases outside the gene matches: 8. Germline V gene lookup returns CDR1 SEHNR and CDR2 FQNEAQ (reference sequence).